The 13 T cell receptor beta chains reported below all come from one sample, sequenced in a study of brain T cells in children with intractable seizures listed by TCRdb under 2021. Libraries were prepared through the immunoSEQ multiplex PCR assay. The table was pulled from immuneACCESS by TCRdb, which kept in-frame rearrangements only. Such tables lose some clones; where checked, under half of the loss comes from unresolved V genes, and the rest has no known cause. Across this sample there are around 340,000 clones, with over 85% seen only once. In total, the top ten clones hold roughly 6% of the sample. This sample's time point label indicates: blood from clinic visit 5 months post-surgery; TSC patient then seizure free. Specimen: peripheral blood, collected less than 6 months after surgery. Every receptor here comes from a boy less than two years old with tuberous sclerosis and intractable seizures.

This rearrangement joins TRBV19 to TRBJ2-1; 11 bases map to TRBD1. The germline gives CDR1 LNHDA, CDR2 SQIVND (reference sequence). Trimming cost V 0 bases and J 6 bases; bases outside gene matches: 4. The CDR3 runs 16 residues. CDR3 nucleotide sequence: TGTGCCAGTAGTATAGACCCCGGACAGGGGGCCAATGAGCAGTTCTTC. Its protein product is CASSIDPGQGANEQFF.

The gene calls are TRBV7-6 and TRBJ1-1, with 8 bases matching TRBD1. V lost 1 base and J lost 1; bases outside the gene matches: 2. This CDR3 is 15 amino acids long. Germline V gives CDR1 SGHVS, CDR2 FNYEAQ. The CDR3 region has the DNA TGTGCCAGCAGCTTAGTGACAGGGGCGAACACTGAAGCTTTCTTT. It translates to CASSLVTGANTEAFF.

The V call is TRBV29-1, the J call TRBJ1-2; perhaps TRBD1 as D (6 bases). V was pared by 4 bases and J by 3 bases, with 15 bases between. Germline loops: CDR1 SQVTM, CDR2 ANQGSEA. The CDR3 contains 14 residues. CDR3 DNA sequence: TGCAGCGTTGGTCACAGGGCGGTGGACTATGGCTACACCTTC. Its translation is CSVGHRAVDYGYTF.

The chain has TRBV9 and TRBJ2-2; D is undetermined. The CDR3 runs 16 residues. The V and J ends lost 0 bases and 6 bases respectively, with 15 bases between them. The germline V gene encodes CDR1 SGDLS and CDR2 YYNGEE. The CDR3 here is CASSVDVGFVSGELFF. The CDR3 bases are TGTGCCAGCAGCGTAGACGTAGGGTTTGTGTCCGGGGAGCTGTTTTTT.

The chain combines TRBV2 with TRBJ2-3; TRBD2 matches at 7 bases. The CDR3 has 17 residues. The germline gives CDR1 SNHLY, CDR2 FYNNEI. V was pared by 4 bases and J by 7 bases, with 17 bases of the junction left unmatched. CDR3 amino acids: CASSAIGLEKGGYTQYF. As DNA, the CDR3 is TGTGCCAGCAGTGCTATTGGACTAGAAAAAGGTGGGTATACGCAGTATTTT.

The genes are TRBV3-1 (or the pseudogene TRBV3-2) and TRBJ2-2; 12 nucleotides line up with TRBD2. V lost 4 bases, J lost 8 bases, and 5 bases stayed unmatched. Germline-derived CDR1 and CDR2 are LGHDT and YNNKEL (reference sequence). The CDR3 runs to 15 residues. Written as DNA, the CDR3 is TGTGCCAGCAGCCGACTAGCGGGGGTCCGAGGGGAGCTGTTTTTT. Its translation is CASSRLAGVRGELFF.

In this sample, this clone turned up once. The chain joins TRBV19 to TRBJ1-5, with a tentative D call TRBD1 (5 bases). Germline CDR1 LNHDA, CDR2 SQIVND (reference sequence). Between the trimmed V and J ends, which lost 1 base and 1 base, there was a span of 14 bases. CDR3 length: 17 amino acids. Written as DNA, the CDR3 is TGTGCCAGTAGTATAGTAGGGGCCAGGATGAGCAATCAGCCCCAGCATTTT. Its translation is CASSIVGARMSNQPQHF.

This clone has only one observation. CDR3 region: CASSKGARANTEAFF. In DNA form, the CDR3 reads TGTGCCAGCAGCAAAGGGGCCCGCGCGAACACTGAAGCTTTCTTT. The J gene is TRBJ1-1, the V gene TRBV21-1; TRBD1 reflects the table's D call only, with no check against the DNA. TRBV21-1 counts as a pseudogene. The CDR3 runs to 15 residues.

The chain employs TRBV6-1 and TRBJ1-2, with 7 bases matching TRBD1. Germline loops: CDR1 MNHNS, CDR2 SASEGT. V dropped 0 bases and J dropped 4; count of bases not matched to a gene: 8. This CDR3 contains 16 residues. CDR3: CASSEAQAGGIYGYTF. The CDR3 DNA reads as TGTGCCAGCAGTGAAGCCCAGGCAGGGGGTATCTATGGCTACACCTTC.

The chain combines TRBV19 with TRBJ1-1; D not certain. Germline CDR1 is LNHDA and CDR2 is SQIVND (reference sequence). This CDR3 spans 12 amino acids. Deletions cut 5 bases from V and 5 bases from J, with 9 bases between. The CDR3 protein is CASSWEETEAFF. Written as DNA, the CDR3 is TGTGCCAGTAGTTGGGAGGAAACTGAAGCTTTCTTT. The full variable domain, in which reference TRBV19 and TRBJ1-1 provide the parts outside the CDR3, is DGGITQSPKYLFRKEGQNVTLSCEQNLNHDAMYWYRQDPGQGLRLIYYSQIVNDFQKGDIAEGYSVSREKKESFPLTVTSAQKNPTAFYLCASSWEETEAFFGQGTRLTVV.

This chain joins TRBV7-3 and TRBJ2-5; D gene unclear. The germline CDR1 and CDR2 sequences are SGHTA and FQGTGA. Trimming removed 2 bases from V and 5 bases from J, with 15 bases in between. The CDR3 loop spans 15 amino acids. DNA of the CDR3: TGTGCCAGCAGCTTAGCCCCGGCCTTCCCCGAGACCCAGTACTTC. This translates into CASSLAPAFPETQYF.

This chain uses TRBV30 with TRBJ2-3; weak D call: TRBD1 (5 bases). This CDR3 has 14 amino acids. Trimming removed 2 bases from V and 4 bases from J, with 13 bases in between. Germline assignment: CDR1 GTSNPN and CDR2 SVGIG (reference sequence). CDR3 coding DNA: TGTGCCTGGAGTCTAACAGGTATCTCAGATACGCAGTATTTT. The encoded protein is CAWSLTGISDTQYF.

The DNA of the CDR3 is TGTGCCTGGAGTGGGAGAGAGGACTATGGCTACACCTTC. As protein: CAWSGREDYGYTF. The chain carries TRBV30 and TRBJ1-2; D unclear. V shed 1 base and J shed 3 bases, with 9 bases lying between them. The V gene's germline CDR1 is GTSNPN and CDR2 SVGIG (reference sequence). There are 13 residues in the CDR3.